Listed below are T cell receptor beta chains from one sample, sequenced in a study of T cells after yellow fever vaccination. In TCRdb, the 5' RACE reads were re-called with MiXCR into one record per CDR3 protein. The sample consists of a few hundred thousand distinct CDR3 sequences, about 4% of them appearing once. The material was PBMCs, obtained 5 days after the yellow fever booster vaccination. The receptors were gathered from a man younger than 35 who received the YFV17D yellow fever vaccine. Each CDR3 is given with its conserved first and last residue. Fields, in order: clone size, J gene, D gene, V gene, CDR3 DNA, CDR3 protein. A D gene is named only where the DNA matches it firmly. Rows may omit the clone size; those that give it use once, few, many or a size class.

NA TRBJ2-3 TRBD2 TRBV28 TGTGCCAGCAGCCTCGGGGGGACCACAGATACGCAGTATTTT CASSLGGTTDTQYF
few TRBJ2-4 NA TRBV9 TGTGCCAGCAGCGTAGATCTAGCGGCCAAAAACATTCAGTACTTC CASSVDLAAKNIQYF
NA TRBJ2-3 TRBD2 TRBV29-1 TGCAGCGTTCCTCCGGGACTAGCGGGGAGATGGGATACGCAGTATTTT CSVPPGLAGRWDTQYF
NA TRBJ1-2 NA TRBV5-5 TGTGCCAGCAGCCAGGGACGGTCGAACTGGTATGGCTACACCTTC CASSQGRSNWYGYTF
few TRBJ1-5 NA TRBV6-5 TGTGCCAGCAGTTACTCTGGGGGAGGGGGTTTAAGCAATCAGCCCCAGCATTTT CASSYSGGGGLSNQPQHF
few TRBJ1-2 NA TRBV3-1 TGTGCCAGCAGTGCCAGGGTTGAATATGGCTACACCTTC CASSARVEYGYTF
few TRBJ2-3 TRBD2 TRBV5-6 TGTGCCAGCAGCTTGGGAGCTAGCGGCAACACAGATACGCAGTATTTT CASSLGASGNTDTQYF
many TRBJ1-5 TRBD1 TRBV7-2 TGTGCCAGCAGCCGGGGGACAGGGAGTCAGCCCCAGCATTTT CASSRGTGSQPQHF
NA TRBJ2-7 TRBD1 TRBV6-5 TGTGCCAGCAGTTTGGGACAGGCGTACTACGAGCAGTACTTC CASSLGQAYYEQYF
NA TRBJ1-4 TRBD1 TRBV7-2 TGTGCCAGCAGCCAAGGGACAGGGAAACTGTTTTTT CASSQGTGKLFF
NA TRBJ2-6 NA TRBV7-6 TGTGCCAGCAGCTCGCCAGAATCTGGGGCCAACGTCCTGACTTTC CASSSPESGANVLTF
few TRBJ2-3 NA TRBV7-3 TGTGCCAGCAGCCCCGGGTACAGGCCCGATACGCAGTATTTT CASSPGYRPDTQYF
few TRBJ1-5 TRBD1 TRBV3-1 TGTGCCAGCAGCCAAGATATCGGGACAGGGGCAGTTCAGCCCCAGCATTTT CASSQDIGTGAVQPQHF
few TRBJ2-1 NA TRBV7-3 TGTGCCAGCAGCGAGGCGGCAGGGGGGAGGAATGAGCAGTTCTTC CASSEAAGGRNEQFF
NA TRBJ1-3 NA TRBV20-1 TGCAGTGCGAGACAGGTTACGGGAAACACCATATATTTT CSARQVTGNTIYF
few TRBJ1-1 NA TRBV7-2 TGTGCCACGGGGGCTGAAGTTTTCTTT CATGAEVFF
NA TRBJ2-1 TRBD1 TRBV4-1 TGCGCCAGCAGCCGAGTTGCAGGGGGCAATGAGCAGTTCTTC CASSRVAGGNEQFF
NA TRBJ2-1 TRBD2 TRBV7-8 TGTGCCAGCAGCCCCCGACTAGCGGGGGGGCCAGGCGAGCAGTTCTTC CASSPRLAGGPGEQFF
NA TRBJ1-1 NA TRBV11-2 TGTGCCAGCATCCAGGGTGAAGCTTTCTTT CASIQGEAFF
few TRBJ1-4 TRBD1 TRBV20-1 TGCAGTGCAGAGAGCCCACAGGGGGCGCATCTTAATGAAAAACTGTTTTTT CSAESPQGAHLNEKLFF
NA TRBJ2-3 TRBD1 TRBV14 TGTGCCAGCAGTCTCTCAGGGGGTGCTAGCACAGATACGCAGTATTTT CASSLSGGASTDTQYF
few TRBJ2-1 NA TRBV29-1 TGCAGCGTCGAGGGGACCCCGACTGTGCAGTTCTTC CSVEGTPTVQFF
few TRBJ1-5 NA TRBV18 TGTGCCAGCTCACCATATGGACAGTCCTATAGCAATCAGCCCCAGCATTTT CASSPYGQSYSNQPQHF
many TRBJ1-1 TRBD1 TRBV7-9 TGTGCCACCTCGACAGGGCTGAACACTGAAGCTTTCTTT CATSTGLNTEAFF
few TRBJ2-1 TRBD2 TRBV7-6 TGTGCCAGCAGCTTAGCGGGGGGACTAGGGAAGCAGTTCTTC CASSLAGGLGKQFF
few TRBJ2-3 TRBD1 TRBV5-4 TGTGCCAGCACGGCTAGGACAGGCTATACTACTACAGATAAGCAGTATTTT CASTARTGYTTTDKQYF
NA TRBJ2-7 NA TRBV18 TGTGCCAGCTCCTCAAGGGCCCCAATGTACGAGCAGTACTTC CASSSRAPMYEQYF